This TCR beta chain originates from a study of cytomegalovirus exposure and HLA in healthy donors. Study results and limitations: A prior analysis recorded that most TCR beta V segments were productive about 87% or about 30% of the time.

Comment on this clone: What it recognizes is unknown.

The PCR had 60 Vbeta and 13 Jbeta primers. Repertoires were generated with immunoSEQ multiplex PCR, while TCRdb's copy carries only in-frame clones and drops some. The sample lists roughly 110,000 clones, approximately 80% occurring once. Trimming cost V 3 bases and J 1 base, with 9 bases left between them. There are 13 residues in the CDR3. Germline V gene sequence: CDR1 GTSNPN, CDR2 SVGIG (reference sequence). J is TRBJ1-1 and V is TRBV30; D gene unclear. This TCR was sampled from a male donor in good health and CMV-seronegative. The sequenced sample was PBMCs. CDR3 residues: CAWRHGGNTEAFF. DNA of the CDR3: TGTGCCTGGAGGCACGGAGGGAACACTGAAGCTTTCTTT. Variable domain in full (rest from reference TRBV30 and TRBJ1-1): SQTIHQWPATLVQPVGSPLSLECTVEGTSNPNLYWYRQAAGRGLQLLFYSVGIGQISSEVPQNLSASRPQDRQFILSSKKLLLSDSGFYLCAWRHGGNTEAFFGQGTRLTVV.